The source of this T cell receptor (beta chain) is a study of shared clonotypes between healthy human individuals. Overall study: Ranging from 18 to 49 in age, donors were a couple of women and three men. General observations from the study: Researchers sampled blood only, noting tissue repertoires likely differ.

TCRdb keeps only in-frame clones here, not all; method: immunoSEQ multiplex PCR. This repertoire shows around 1.1 million clones, approximately 80% found once; its top ten account for roughly 0.57%. Points on this clone: Antigen specificity is unknown.

The CDR3 spans 15 residues. V was cut by 0 bases and J by 7 bases, with 13 bases left in between. Germline CDR1 reads LGHNA; CDR2 reads YNFKEQ. Adult donors, all healthy and HIV-negative, had no recent acute infections or vaccinations. The clonotype comes from a man between 18 and 29 years old in good health. Some clones in this sample may be carry-over from other donors' samples. The chain combines TRBV4-2 with TRBJ2-1, with unresolved D. Sequencing was carried out using memory CD4+ T cells from PBMCs. As to subset: CD45RA-negative fraction. The CDR3 sequence: CASSQDGGIRNEQFF. The CDR3 nucleotides read TGTGCCAGCAGCCAAGATGGTGGGATTCGAAATGAGCAGTTCTTC.